This note documents a single TCR beta chain sequence. The CDR3 consists of 14 residues. Per the germline V gene, CDR1 is MNHEY and CDR2 is SMNVEV (reference sequence). The trim removed 6 bases at V and 3 bases at J, leaving 6 bases unmatched. The data were obtained in a study of blood T cell repertoires in COVID-19. On the study more broadly: Donors in Cohort 3 counted as recovered after two negative PCRs, clearance, or symptom resolution. From the United States, Italy and Spain came samples of acute and convalescent COVID-19.

Method: immunoSEQ multiplex PCR; TCRdb's copy keeps in-frame clones and lacks some. The sample lists more than 200,000 clones; around 90% were seen once. This chain connects TRBV27 to TRBJ2-7; 9 bases map to TRBD1. The specimen sequenced was PBMCs or T cells enriched from blood (not recorded which). The receptor's source is a man aged 25-45 years in a cohort exposed to, infected with or recovered from COVID-19 (not recorded which). CDR3 DNA: TGTGCCAGCAGCGTAGGACAGGGGAGCTACGAGCAGTACTTC. It encodes CASSVGQGSYEQYF.